This T cell receptor beta chain originates from a study of blood T cell repertoires in COVID-19. Authors' methods: Reference gene primer amplification yielded estimated nucleated cell counts. Libraries were prepared by immunoSEQ multiplex PCR; TCRdb keeps only in-frame clonotypes and omits some of them. The D gene and trimming were derived from the DNA, and the V and J assignments and clone size from that table. Of about 170,000 clones in the sample, about 85% were seen once. The CDR3 has 16 amino acids. Germline assignment: CDR1 SGHTA and CDR2 FQGTGA. V was trimmed by 3 bases and J by 1 base, leaving 12 bases between them.

The source material was peripheral blood. This sequence was found in a woman in her seventies with COVID-19, enrolled during active disease. V is TRBV7-3 and J is TRBJ2-2; the D gene is possibly TRBD1 (6 bases). In DNA form, the CDR3 reads TGTGCCAGCAGCTTTACCGGGACACGGAACACCGGGGAGCTGTTTTTT. Translated, it gives CASSFTGTRNTGELFF.